The 17 T cell receptor beta chains in this list originate from one sample, sequenced in a study of blood T cell repertoires in COVID-19. The protocol was immunoSEQ multiplex PCR, while the TCRdb copy is restricted to in-frame clones and leaves out a portion. The sample gives 61,000 or so clones, around 85% of which show up once; around 5.4% is in the top ten. Sample: peripheral blood. These receptors were collected from a woman aged 70-85 years with acute or convalescent COVID-19.

This chain's CDR3 is CASSDLGAGGPLLGEQFF. The CDR3 DNA reads TGTGCCAGCAGTGATCTGGGGGCAGGGGGCCCCCTTTTGGGTGAGCAGTTCTTC. This chain joins TRBV25-1 and TRBJ2-1, with 8 bases that match TRBD1. The junction had 19 bases not matched to a gene; V was cut back by 3 bases and J by 9 bases. Germline lookup yields CDR1 MGHDK and CDR2 SYGVNS. The length of the CDR3 is 18 residues. Combining the CDR3 with reference TRBV25-1 and TRBJ2-1 gives the whole variable domain EADIYQTPRYLVIGTGKKITLECSQTMGHDKMYWYQQDPGMELHLIHYSYGVNSTEKGDLSSESTVSRIRTEHFPLTLESARPSHTSQYLCASSDLGAGGPLLGEQFFGPGTRLTVL.

V gene TRBV18 combines with J gene TRBJ1-5; 10 positions match TRBD1. J was trimmed by 8 bases and V by 6 bases; bases with no gene match: 7. The CDR3 covers 14 residues. Per the germline V gene, CDR1 is KGHSH and CDR2 is LQKENI. The CDR3: CASSGTGEHKPQHF. The CDR3 region has the DNA TGTGCCAGCTCGGGGACAGGGGAACATAAGCCCCAGCATTTT.

The chain joins TRBV4-3 to TRBJ1-1; D unclear. Germline V CDR1 and CDR2: LGHNA, YSLEER. This CDR3 has 16 residues. V was pared by 1 base and J by 1 base, with 13 bases between. The CDR3 is CASSQGRTLGNTEAFF. The CDR3 DNA sequence: TGCGCCAGCAGCCAAGGACGGACTCTGGGGAACACTGAAGCTTTCTTT.

The rearrangement links TRBV7-3 to TRBJ2-5; possible D gene TRBD2, 6 bases. In germline, CDR1 is SGHTA, CDR2 FQGTGA. Deletions cut 2 bases from V and 5 bases from J, with 15 bases between. The CDR3 length is 15 residues. The CDR3: CASSLAGTVSETQYF. The DNA for the CDR3 is TGTGCCAGCAGCTTAGCTGGGACTGTCAGCGAGACCCAGTACTTC. The full variable domain, in which reference TRBV7-3 and TRBJ2-5 provide the parts outside the CDR3, is GAGVSQTPSNKVTEKGKYVELRCDPISGHTALYWYRQSLGQGPEFLIYFQGTGAADDSGLPNDRFFAVRPEGSVSTLKIQRTERGDSAVYLCASSLAGTVSETQYFGPGTRLLVL.

This chain joins TRBV7-6 and TRBJ2-1, with TRBD2 matching 11 bases. From germline, CDR1 is SGHVS and CDR2 FNYEAQ. This CDR3 is built from 16 residues. Trimming at V came to 1 base and at J to 4 bases, leaving 3 bases not matched to a gene. CDR3 loop: CASSLVLAGDYNEQFF. In DNA form, the CDR3 reads TGTGCCAGCAGCTTAGTACTAGCGGGGGATTACAATGAGCAGTTCTTC.

This chain joins TRBV6-2 or TRBV6-3 and TRBJ1-5; D unclear. The CDR3 spans 16 residues. V shed 0 bases and J shed 2 bases, with 11 bases lying between them. The germline gives CDR1 MNHEY, CDR2 SVGEGT. The CDR3 spells CASSYSLGGRNQPQHF. The CDR3 nucleotides are TGTGCCAGCAGTTACTCGTTGGGAGGACGCAATCAGCCCCAGCATTTT.

The chain recombines TRBV28 with TRBJ2-3, with TRBD2 matching over 7 bases. This CDR3 contains 13 residues. V lost 9 bases to trimming and J lost 1 base; unmatched junction nucleotides: 4. CDR1 and CDR2 from the germline V gene are MDHEN and SYDVKM. The CDR3 spells CASSGGGTDTQYF. The CDR3, as DNA: TGTGCCAGTTCGGGGGGTGGCACAGATACGCAGTATTTT.

V usage is TRBV2 and J usage is TRBJ1-6, with D uncertain. Germline CDR1 SNHLY, CDR2 FYNNEI. V lost 5 bases, J lost 5 bases, and 4 bases lay in between. This CDR3 contains 12 residues. Here the CDR3 reads CASSLDNSPLHF. CDR3 coding DNA: TGTGCCAGCAGTCTTGATAATTCACCCCTCCACTTT.

The rearrangement uses TRBV4-2 and TRBJ2-5; 8 nucleotides line up with TRBD2. V trimming: 2 bases; J trimming: 4 bases; junction bases outside the gene matches: 6. Looked up from germline, CDR1 is LGHNA and CDR2 is YNFKEQ. This CDR3 is built from 15 residues. CDR3 region: CASSQNELAGETQYF. Written as DNA, the CDR3 is TGTGCCAGCAGCCAAAACGAGCTAGCGGGAGAGACCCAGTACTTC.

The CDR3 DNA sequence: TGTGCCAGCAGCGGACTAGCTCTCATCGAGCAGTACTTC. This translates into CASSGLALIEQYF. The rearrangement links TRBV6-5 to TRBJ2-7; 8 bases line up with TRBD2. The CDR3 has 13 amino acids. V shed 6 bases and J 6 bases; nucleotides not matched to a gene: 7. Germline CDR1 is MNHEY and CDR2 is SVGAGI.

V gene TRBV11-2 combines with J gene TRBJ2-2; D perhaps matches TRBD2 (6 bases). V was pared by 3 bases and J by 3 bases, with 11 bases between. CDR1 and CDR2 from the germline V gene are SGHAT and FQNNGV. The CDR3 extends over 15 amino acids. The DNA of the CDR3 is TGTGCCAGCAGCTTGGTTGCGGGGTACACCGGGGAGCTGTTTTTT. Translation: CASSLVAGYTGELFF.

This chain joins TRBV3-1 (or the pseudogene TRBV3-2) and TRBJ1-6; D is ambiguous. CDR3 length equals 15 residues. Germline CDR1 LGHDT, CDR2 YNNKEL (reference sequence). V shed 0 bases and J shed 8 bases, with 11 bases lying between them. The CDR3 DNA sequence: TGTGCCAGCAGCCAAGATAGCCCGAAGCATTCACCCCTCCACTTT. This encodes CASSQDSPKHSPLHF.

Only a few counts were recorded for this clone. This sequence joins TRBV10-3 and TRBJ1-2; D perhaps matches TRBD1 (6 bases). Germline values: CDR1 ENHRY, CDR2 SYGVKD. There are 13 residues in the CDR3. Trimming removed 9 bases at V and 10 bases at J, with 21 bases between. Written as DNA, the CDR3 is TGTGCCATGGGGGGGGCCGGGACGGCTGACTACACCTTC. Encoded protein: CAMGGAGTADYTF.

This chain joins TRBV5-1 and TRBJ2-1; 8 bases agree with TRBD2. CDR3 length equals 14 residues. Looked up from germline, CDR1 is SGHRS and CDR2 is YFSETQ. J lost 9 bases, V lost 4 bases, and 9 bases had no gene match. In DNA form, the CDR3 reads TGCGCCAGCAGCGCGACGGGGGGGCCTATTGAGCAGTTCTTC. Protein: CASSATGGPIEQFF.

This chain uses TRBV6-6 with TRBJ2-1, with D possibly matching TRBD2 (6 bases). Per germline, CDR1 MNHNY and CDR2 SVGAGI (reference sequence). V was cut by 4 bases and J by 6 bases, with 13 bases left in between. This CDR3 contains 14 residues. The CDR3 loop is CASSSPGGVNEQFF. The CDR3 bases are TGTGCCAGCAGTTCGCCGGGCGGGGTCAATGAGCAGTTCTTC.

The rearrangement joins TRBV4-1 to TRBJ2-2; 7 bases agree with TRBD1. The length of the CDR3 is 15 residues. Trimming at V came to 3 bases and at J to 2 bases, leaving 3 bases not matched to a gene. Germline V gene lookup returns CDR1 MGHRA and CDR2 YSYEKL. In nucleotides, the CDR3 is TGCGCCAGCAGCCATAACAGGGGTAACACCGGGGAGCTGTTTTTT. Translated, it gives CASSHNRGNTGELFF.

The chain couples TRBV5-1 to TRBJ2-1; TRBD2 aligns across 9 bases. Trimming at V came to 2 bases and at J to 7 bases, leaving 7 bases not matched to a gene. This CDR3 contains 15 residues. Germline CDR1 SGHRS, CDR2 YFSETQ. The chain's CDR3 is CASSLTKRGANEQFF. As DNA, the CDR3 is TGCGCCAGCAGCTTAACTAAGCGGGGGGCTAATGAGCAGTTCTTC. The full variable domain, with the rest looked up from reference TRBV5-1 and TRBJ2-1, is KAGVTQTPRYLIKTRGQQVTLSCSPISGHRSVSWYQQTPGQGLQFLFEYFSETQRNKGNFPGRFSGRQFSNSRSEMNVSTLELGDSALYLCASSLTKRGANEQFFGPGTRLTVL.